The T cell receptor beta chain described here comes from a study of T cells in Graves' hyperthyroidism and ophthalmopathy. This clonotype was seen many times. There were TCR beta CDR3 regions amplified from RNA transcripts. A first-round RT-PCR of the TCR CDR3 used the HTBI primer set. TCRdb reanalysed the multiplex PCR reads using MiXCR and keeps one entry per CDR3 protein. This table has about 740,000 distinct CDR3 sequences, approximately 15% appearing once. Germline V gene lookup returns CDR1 LGHNA and CDR2 YNFKEQ. CDR3 length: 15 residues. The V gene lost 1 base and the J gene lost 6 bases, with 15 bases spanning the gap.

The material sequenced was blood. V gene TRBV4-2 combines with J gene TRBJ1-2; D might be TRBD1 (5 bases). The origin of this receptor is a woman between 18 and 30 years old with Graves' hyperthyroidism. CDR3 in amino acids: CASSQAAGGRDGYTF. CDR3 DNA: TGTGCCAGCAGCCAAGCTGCGGGGGGTCGGGATGGCTACACCTTC.